Shown below are 4 T cell receptor beta chains from a single sample sequenced in a study of T cell clonality in common variable immunodeficiency. Generated by immunoSEQ multiplex PCR, the TCRdb table keeps only in-frame clones and is missing some. Sampling found about 21,000 clones, none seen once. Regarding the study as a whole: Reportedly, TCR beta sequences from common variable immunodeficiency showed fewer deletions and N-nucleotide insertions.

Their antigens are not known. Sequencing used peripheral blood mononuclear cells. All receptors derive from a human donor with common variable immunodeficiency.

At least ten counts were recorded for this clone. The read terminates 3 residues ahead of where the CDR3 ends, so the germline J gene completes it. The rearrangement uses TRBV18 and TRBJ1-1; no definite D call. Germline CDR1 KGHSH, CDR2 LQKENI. Trimming took 0 bases from V and 0 from J, leaving 5 bases between them. This CDR3 comprises 14 residues. The DNA read from the CDR3 is TGTGCCAGCTCACCACCGTCCATGAACACTGAA. It is translated as CASSPPSMNTE. The complete CDR3 sequence is CASSPPSMNTEAFF. The whole variable domain, filled in from reference TRBV18 and TRBJ1-1, reads NAGVMQNPRHLVRRRGQEARLRCSPMKGHSHVYWYRQLPEEGLKFMVYLQKENIIDESGMPKERFSAEFPKEGPSILRIQQVVRGDSAAYFCASSPPSMNTEAFFGQGTRLTVV.

This clone occurred many times. The read ends 3 residues early relative to the CDR3; the germline J gene fills the gap. The V gene is TRBV4-1, the J gene TRBJ1-4; TRBD1 matches 8 bases. The CDR3 is 17 residues long. The V and J ends lost 0 bases and 10 bases, in that order; junction bases with no gene match: 13. In germline, CDR1 is MGHRA, CDR2 YSYEKL. The sequenced CDR3 bases are TGCGCCAGCAGCCAAGAATTCGGGACAGGCATCTCGCGAAAA. The encoded protein is CASSQEFGTGISRK. The full CDR3 is CASSQEFGTGISRKLFF.

This clone appeared many times. The observed sequence ends 3 residues before the CDR3 terminus, with the missing tail filled in from the germline J gene. The V call is TRBV20-1, the J call TRBJ1-2; 7 nucleotides align to TRBD1. With V trimmed by 3 bases and J by 3 bases, 10 bases remained unmatched. The CDR3 has 15 residues. Germline loops: CDR1 DFQATT, CDR2 SNEGSKA (reference sequence). The CDR3: CSARATGVWDYGYTF. Incomplete CDR3 DNA: TGCAGTGCTAGGGCAACAGGGGTTTGGGACTATGGC.

In its sample, this clone was seen many times. The sequenced fragment ends 3 residues before the CDR3 boundary, so the rest is inferred from the germline J gene. This chain uses TRBV5-1 with TRBJ2-7; the D is unclear. The CDR3 has 13 residues. Trimming took off 1 base at V and 2 bases at J, with 7 bases between the two ends. The germline gives CDR1 SGHRS, CDR2 YFSETQ. The part of the CDR3 DNA that was read is TGCGCCAGCAGCTTGAGGGTAGCCTACGAG. It is translated as CASSLRVAYE. The entire CDR3 is CASSLRVAYEQYF.